This TCR beta chain was sequenced during a study of chemoradiotherapy in HPV16-positive cancers. Over chemoradiotherapy, repertoires were sampled more than once. CDR1 is GTSNPN, CDR2 SVGIG, per germline (reference sequence). The CDR3 spans 15 residues. The V segment lost 3 bases and the J segment 7 bases; nucleotides outside the gene matches: 10. Libraries were prepared by immunoSEQ multiplex PCR; TCRdb keeps only in-frame clonotypes and omits some of them. The sample has more than 1,000 clones, less than 95% seen once. This specimen was tumor tissue, taken from a patient who underwent chemoradiotherapy. The source is a human donor with HPV-associated anogenital cancer. The chain joins TRBV30 to TRBJ2-2, with 8 bases fitting TRBD2. CDR3: CAWSPQRGFSGELFF. As DNA, the CDR3 is TGTGCCTGGAGCCCACAGCGGGGGTTTAGCGGGGAGCTGTTTTTT. Using reference TRBV30 and TRBJ2-2 for the parts outside the CDR3, the full variable domain is SQTIHQWPATLVQPVGSPLSLECTVEGTSNPNLYWYRQAAGRGLQLLFYSVGIGQISSEVPQNLSASRPQDRQFILSSKKLLLSDSGFYLCAWSPQRGFSGELFFGEGSRLTVL.